The rows below give T cell receptor beta chains drawn from one sample of a study of technical replicates of blood from a handful of donors. TCRdb's copy holds only in-frame clones and misses some; the assay was immunoSEQ multiplex PCR. The sample has about 79,000 clones; 91% are singletons. Sequenced material: T cells isolated from PBMCs. Every receptor here comes from a human donor in good health. Some clones in this sample may be carry-over from other donors' samples. Both conserved end residues are part of each CDR3. The D gene is left open where the match is weak. A clone size is listed for some rows: how often the clone was seen (once, few, many), or a class if it is expanded.

16 TRBJ2-7 - TRBD2 TRBV13 TGTGCCAGCAGCTTAATGACTAGCGGGAGGGCCTACGAGCAGTACTTC CASSLMTSGRAYEQYF
15 TRBJ1-4 - - TRBV6-5 TGTGCCAGCACTAACTTTCAGGATGAGAATGAAAAACTGTTTTTT CASTNFQDENEKLFF
15 TRBJ1-2 - - TRBV6-6 TGTGCCAGCAGTTACAAGCCGGGATCCAAAAATGGCTACACCTTC CASSYKPGSKNGYTF
14 TRBJ1-1 - - TRBV14 TGTGCCAGCAGCCAAGTGGGAGGGAACACTGAAGCTTTCTTT CASSQVGGNTEAFF
14 TRBJ2-3 - - TRBV5-1 TGCGCCAGCGGACCCAGGGGGGGCACAGATACGCAGTATTTT CASGPRGGTDTQYF
15 TRBJ2-2 - - TRBV5-1 TGCGCCAGCAGCTCTGCCCAGGGGAGCCCCGGGGAGCTGTTTTTT CASSSAQGSPGELFF
15 TRBJ2-2 - TRBD1 TRBV11-3 TGTGCCAGCAGCTTAGAAACAGGGGGCCCCGGGGAGCTGTTTTTT CASSLETGGPGELFF
20 TRBJ1-4 - - TRBV5-1 TGCGCCAGCAGCTTGGATCAGGGGATGTCTGGCACTCCCCTTAATGAAAAACTGTTTTTT CASSLDQGMSGTPLNEKLFF
12 TRBJ2-5 - - TRBV29-1 TGCAGCGTCTCGGGTCAGAAAGAGACCCAGTACTTC CSVSGQKETQYF
13 TRBJ1-2 - - TRBV19 TGTGCCAGCTGGAGAGGCAGCGACTATGGCTACACCTTC CASWRGSDYGYTF
16 TRBJ2-2 - TRBD1 TRBV9 TGTGCCAGCAGCGTAGTAAGGGGGCCGGGCACCGGGGAGCTGTTTTTT CASSVVRGPGTGELFF
12 TRBJ2-1 - - TRBV9 TGTGCCAGCAGCAACCTGGCCCTCGAGCAGTTCTTC CASSNLALEQFF
14 TRBJ2-5 - - TRBV7-9 TGTGCCAGCAGTAACGGTGGGGGCAGGGAGACCCAGTACTTC CASSNGGGRETQYF
13 TRBJ1-2 once - TRBV30 TGTGCCTGGAGTGTACTGGGAGGGTATGGCTACACCTTC CAWSVLGGYGYTF
14 TRBJ2-3 once - TRBV19 TGTGCCAGTAGTAGCCAGACATCCACAGATACGCAGTATTTT CASSSQTSTDTQYF
17 TRBJ1-5 - TRBD1 TRBV28 TGTGCCAGCAGTCCTATGCTCCAGGGGGCAAGGGATCAGCCCCAGCATTTT CASSPMLQGARDQPQHF
17 TRBJ2-2 - TRBD2 TRBV12-5 TGTGCTAGTGGTGACAGATTACTAGCGGGAAACACCGGGGAGCTGTTTTTT CASGDRLLAGNTGELFF
13 TRBJ2-7 - - TRBV2 TGTGCCAGCAGCCGGGACACCACCTACGAGCAGTACTTC CASSRDTTYEQYF
15 TRBJ2-7 - - TRBV10-1 TGCGCCAGCAGTGACCACTATGCGGGAAGGTACGAGCAGTACTTC CASSDHYAGRYEQYF
16 TRBJ2-3 - TRBD2 TRBV19 TGTGCCAGTAGGCAGACTAGCGGGATTAGCACAGATACGCAGTATTTT CASRQTSGISTDTQYF
15 TRBJ1-1 - - TRBV27 TGTGCCAGCAGGGTATTCGGAGGGGCGAACACTGAAGCTTTCTTT CASRVFGGANTEAFF